The 20 T cell receptor beta chains below all came from one sample that was sequenced in a study of preoperative IRX-2 immunotherapy in early breast cancer. Measured with immunoSEQ multiplex PCR; TCRdb has only the in-frame clones, and not every one. The sample contains about 43,000 clones, approximately 94% of which appear only once. Treatment defined: preoperative locoregional IRX-2 cytokine immunotherapy. The starting material was tumor tissue, obtained after IRX-2 immunotherapy. The source of these receptors is a human donor with breast cancer.

The chain couples TRBV19 to TRBJ1-2, with D possibly matching TRBD1 (6 bases). The CDR3 covers 18 residues. In germline, CDR1 is LNHDA, CDR2 SQIVND (reference sequence). Trimming pared 6 bases from V and 4 bases from J, leaving 27 bases between. CDR3 in amino acids: CASSMVRGVAPLLYGYTF. The CDR3 nucleotides read TGTGCCAGTAGCATGGTTAGGGGGGTCGCCCCTCTACTCTATGGCTACACCTTC.

This clone is a singleton in its sample. The rearrangement joins TRBV15 to TRBJ1-2, with D unresolved. CDR3 length equals 13 residues. Germline CDR1 LNHNV, CDR2 YYDKDF (reference sequence). V dropped 5 bases and J dropped 2 bases, with 9 bases sitting between them. The CDR3 region has the DNA TGTGCCACCAGCCGAACAAGAAACTATGGCTACACCTTC. Amino acid sequence: CATSRTRNYGYTF.

The CDR3 region is CASSRLQGVNTEAFF. In nucleotides, the CDR3 is TGCGCCAGCAGCCGCCTACAGGGGGTGAACACTGAAGCTTTCTTT. The chain couples TRBV4-3 to TRBJ1-1; 8 bases map to TRBD1. The CDR3 covers 15 residues. J was trimmed by 0 bases and V by 4 bases; bases with no gene match: 4. Germline loops: CDR1 LGHNA, CDR2 YSLEER.

V and J are TRBV9 and TRBJ1-1, with D uncertain. Germline CDR1 is SGDLS and CDR2 is YYNGEE. The CDR3 sequence is 14 residues long. The germline V and J ends were trimmed by 3 bases and 5 bases, with 14 bases remaining between them. The CDR3 DNA reads as TGTGCCAGCAGCGAACATCTGCTTGAGACTGAAGCTTTCTTT. It translates to CASSEHLLETEAFF.

The V and J genes are TRBV7-9 and TRBJ1-3; D is perhaps TRBD1 (5 bases). The germline V gene encodes CDR1 SEHNR and CDR2 FQNEAQ (reference sequence). The CDR3 is 17 residues long. Trimming shortened V by 4 bases and J by 0 bases, and 16 bases separated the two germline ends. This chain's CDR3 is CASSSTAGTPSGNTIYF. The CDR3 DNA sequence: TGTGCCAGCAGCTCGACGGCGGGGACCCCCTCTGGAAACACCATATATTTT.

J is TRBJ2-5 and V is TRBV29-1; perhaps TRBD2 as D (5 bases). CDR3 length equals 13 residues. The V end was cut by 6 bases, the J end by 6 bases, with 17 bases between. Germline CDR1 reads SQVTM; CDR2 reads ANQGSEA. For the CDR3, the DNA is TGCAGCGTCGCGACGAGGGCGGTAAAGACCCAGTACTTC. It specifies CSVATRAVKTQYF.

The chain is built from TRBV6-6 and TRBJ2-7; TRBD2 matches 7 bases. Germline CDR1 MNHNY, CDR2 SVGAGI (reference sequence). The CDR3 loop spans 14 amino acids. Losses at the gene ends were 10 bases for V and 2 bases for J; bases not matched to a gene: 11. CDR3 bases: TGTGCCACCCTGAGGCGGGAGTTCGCCTACGAGCAGTACTTC. This gives the protein CATLRREFAYEQYF.

The chain links TRBV4-3 to TRBJ1-3; 7 positions match TRBD1. The CDR3 has 14 residues. V was pared by 6 bases and J by 4 bases, with 6 bases of the junction left unmatched. The V gene's germline CDR1 is LGHNA and CDR2 YSLEER. The CDR3 protein is CASRPRGHGNTIYF. Written as DNA, the CDR3 is TGCGCCAGCAGACCTAGGGGGCACGGAAACACCATATATTTT.

CDR3 sequence: CASSAGGGRGQPQHF. In DNA, the CDR3 is TGTGCCAGCAGCGCGGGAGGGGGCAGGGGTCAGCCCCAGCATTTT. V is TRBV5-5 and J is TRBJ1-5; 7 nucleotides agree with TRBD1. V lost 4 bases to trimming and J lost 6 bases; unmatched junction nucleotides: 10. CDR3 length: 15 amino acids. CDR1 is SGHKS and CDR2 is YYEKEE in the germline V gene (reference sequence).

This clone has just one count. The V call is TRBV20-1, the J call TRBJ2-7; D unresolved. The CDR3 spans 11 residues. Deletions cut 6 bases from V and 4 bases from J, with 10 bases between. Germline-derived CDR1 and CDR2 are DFQATT and SNEGSKA (reference sequence). CDR3 sequence (DNA): TGCAGTGCCCTGAGTGGGTACGAGCAGTACTTC. This translates into CSALSGYEQYF.

This clone was counted a few times. This chain uses TRBV20-1 with TRBJ2-1; a possible D gene is TRBD2 (5 bases). The CDR3 runs to 11 residues. Trimming pared 5 bases from V and 4 bases from J, leaving 6 bases between. Germline CDR1 reads DFQATT; CDR2 reads SNEGSKA (reference sequence). The CDR3 DNA reads TGCAGTGCTTCGGGGTACAATGAGCAGTTCTTC. Encoded protein: CSASGYNEQFF.

This chain links TRBV5-4 with TRBJ1-1; perhaps TRBD1 as D (5 bases). The CDR3 has 16 amino acids. The V gene's germline CDR1 is SGHNT and CDR2 YYREEE (reference sequence). V shed 5 bases and J shed 1 base, with 18 bases lying between them. The CDR3 DNA follows: TGTGCCAGCAGTTATTTTGGGGGGTGGAGGAACACTGAAGCTTTCTTT. Protein: CASSYFGGWRNTEAFF.

V is TRBV5-6 and J is TRBJ2-7; D gene uncertain. CDR1 SGHDT and CDR2 YYEEEE come from the germline V gene. This CDR3 comprises 16 residues. Trimming pared 4 bases from V and 4 bases from J, leaving 21 bases between. This chain's CDR3 is CASSRAPGPPSYEQYF. The CDR3 DNA sequence: TGTGCCAGCAGCAGGGCCCCCGGGCCACCCTCTTACGAGCAGTACTTC.

The gene calls are TRBV29-1 and TRBJ1-1, with a weak D call TRBD1 (5 bases). V gave up 4 bases and J gave up 5 bases, with 11 bases separating them. From germline, CDR1 is SQVTM and CDR2 ANQGSEA. The CDR3 contains 12 residues. CDR3: CSVGAGLTEAFF. CDR3 sequence (DNA): TGCAGCGTTGGTGCAGGGTTAACTGAAGCTTTCTTT. The full variable domain, its missing parts supplied by reference TRBV29-1 and TRBJ1-1, is SAVISQKPSRDICQRGTSLTIQCQVDSQVTMMFWYRQQPGQSLTLIATANQGSEATYESGFVIDKFPISRPNLTFSTLTVSNMSPEDSSIYLCSVGAGLTEAFFGQGTRLTVV.

V is TRBV5-1 and J is TRBJ2-1; the D gene is possibly TRBD2 (6 bases). Germline V CDR1 and CDR2: SGHRS, YFSETQ. The V end was cut by 6 bases, the J end by 5 bases, with 18 bases between. The CDR3 is 15 residues long. This chain's CDR3 is CASNPGTRRNNEQFF. DNA for the CDR3: TGCGCCAGCAACCCCGGGACTCGTCGAAACAATGAGCAGTTCTTC.

This chain links TRBV5-1 with TRBJ2-7, with 7 nucleotides matching TRBD2. Germline values: CDR1 SGHRS, CDR2 YFSETQ. CDR3 size: 13 residues. Trimming at V came to 5 bases and at J to 0 bases, leaving 2 bases not matched to a gene. As DNA, the CDR3 is TGCGCCAGCAGAGGCGGGAGCTCCTACGAGCAGTACTTC. Its translation is CASRGGSSYEQYF.

The V and J genes are TRBV9 and TRBJ2-5, with 11 bases lining up with TRBD2. Trimming at V came to 3 bases and at J to 7 bases, leaving 5 bases not matched to a gene. This CDR3 comprises 14 residues. Germline CDR1 is SGDLS and CDR2 is YYNGEE. The CDR3 loop is CASSELAGDGTQYF. CDR3 DNA: TGTGCCAGCAGCGAACTAGCGGGAGATGGGACCCAGTACTTC. The full variable domain, in which reference TRBV9 and TRBJ2-5 provide the parts outside the CDR3, is DSGVTQTPKHLITATGQRVTLRCSPRSGDLSVYWYQQSLDQGLQFLIQYYNGEERAKGNILERFSAQQFPDLHSELNLSSLELGDSALYFCASSELAGDGTQYFGPGTRLLVL.

The chain couples TRBV5-6 to TRBJ2-1; unclear D gene. CDR1 SGHDT and CDR2 YYEEEE come from the germline V gene. Trimming shortened V by 0 bases and J by 9 bases, and 4 bases separated the two germline ends. The CDR3 has 11 amino acids. The CDR3 here is CASSLGAEQFF. The CDR3 bases are TGTGCCAGCAGCTTGGGGGCTGAGCAGTTCTTC. The entire variable domain, with the rest obtained from reference TRBV5-6 and TRBJ2-1, is as follows: DAGVTQSPTHLIKTRGQQVTLRCSPKSGHDTVSWYQQALGQGPQFIFQYYEEEERQRGNFPDRFSGHQFPNYSSELNVNALLLGDSALYLCASSLGAEQFFGPGTRLTVL.

The chain combines TRBV28 with TRBJ1-5, with unresolved D. Trimming left V 2 bases short and J 2 bases short, with 7 bases between. Germline V gene data show CDR1 as MDHEN and CDR2 as SYDVKM. CDR3 length equals 14 residues. The CDR3 DNA sequence: TGTGCCAGCAGTTTAGGGTTGGGCAATCAGCCCCAGCATTTT. Its translation: CASSLGLGNQPQHF.

The chain uses TRBV30 and TRBJ2-4; D remains ambiguous. This CDR3 is 14 amino acids long. Trimming left V 3 bases short and J 3 bases short, with 12 bases between. Germline-derived CDR1 and CDR2 are GTSNPN and SVGIG (reference sequence). CDR3 nucleotides: TGTGCCTGGAGGGACGTTAATGGCAAAAACATTCAGTACTTC. Translating gives CAWRDVNGKNIQYF.